This TCR beta chain was sequenced during a study of T cell responses to AZD1222 COVID-19 vaccine. This clone was seen once. Its target is not known. The CDR3 totals 13 residues. With 10 bases clipped from V and 3 bases from J, the junction kept 8 bases outside the gene matches. Germline loops: CDR1 MNHEY, CDR2 SVGAGI. General study findings and limits: Reports say nearly half of spike-specific TCRs go after unmutated variant regions. Breadth and depth of Spike-specific TCRs rose after two AZD1222 doses. Recipients of AZD1222 seropositive at baseline numbered only 6 or 7.

TCRdb's table, derived via immunoSEQ multiplex PCR, lists solely in-frame clones and lacks some. The repertoire holds about 130,000 clones, with more than 85% as singletons. This TCR derives from an adult who received the AZD1222 COVID-19 vaccine. The chain uses TRBV6-5 and TRBJ1-2, with TRBD1 identical over 7 bases. The material was peripheral blood, obtained 28 days after the second AZD1222 dose. CDR3 protein: CATQAGTDYGYTF. In nucleotides, the CDR3 is TGTGCCACCCAGGCCGGGACAGACTATGGCTACACCTTC.